This is a list of T cell receptor beta chains from one sample in a study of CD8 T cells in ankylosing spondylitis. TCRdb processed the 5' RACE reads anew with MiXCR; each CDR3 protein has one entry. Seen here are 300,000 to 350,000 distinct CDR3 sequences, about 14% observed once, and the top ten hold approximately 1.1%. The sequencing input was blood, either unsorted or a sorted T cell fraction (not recorded which). These receptors were collected from a male donor with ankylosing spondylitis or in good health (not recorded which). The CDR3 runs from the conserved cysteine through the conserved F or W. A D gene is named only where the DNA matches it firmly. Part of the rows lack a size; the others show once, few, many or a class for expanded clones.

>TRBV9|NA|TRBJ2-1|NA
CASSVVTPNEQFF
>TRBV27|NA|TRBJ1-2|NA
CASSLSPYSGYTF
>TRBV5-1|NA|TRBJ2-1|NA
CASSVQGGSYNEQFF
>TRBV20-1|TRBD2|TRBJ2-5|NA
CSASPGTSDPGQYF
>TRBV6-1|TRBD2|TRBJ2-3|NA
CASSEVRLAADTQYF
>TRBV5-1|TRBD2|TRBJ2-3|few
CASSPGLAGARRTDTQYF
>TRBV5-1|NA|TRBJ1-2|many
CASSLEVVTRSGYTF
>TRBV7-9|NA|TRBJ1-2|many
CASSYPGHLNYGYTF
>TRBV20-1|NA|TRBJ2-1|many
CSARVPNRAEQFF
>TRBV6-1|NA|TRBJ2-7|few
CASSVIPRGSFSYEQYF
>TRBV27|NA|TRBJ2-6|few
CASSLTEGANVLTF
>TRBV20-1|NA|TRBJ1-1|few
CSASRREGMNTEAFF
>TRBV6-1|TRBD2|TRBJ2-3|many
CASTKGLAGGTSTDTQYF
>TRBV19|TRBD2|TRBJ2-1|NA
CASSIVPVAGGGHEQFF
>TRBV12-3/TRBV12-4|NA|TRBJ1-6|few
CASSAGDTHRAPLHF
>TRBV4-2|TRBD2|TRBJ2-3|few
CASSTSGIDPGNTQYF
>TRBV5-4|NA|TRBJ1-2|NA
CASSLVREENYGYTF
>TRBV15|TRBD2|TRBJ2-1|few
CATSRGSGRGNNEQFF
>TRBV11-2|NA|TRBJ1-1|NA
CAAGENTEAFF
>TRBV3-1|NA|TRBJ2-2|NA
CASSRYTQSWANTGELFF
>TRBV5-6|TRBD2|TRBJ2-3|many
CASSFRAGFTDTQYF
>TRBV18|NA|TRBJ1-4|NA
CASRAPATNEKLFF
>TRBV10-2|TRBD1|TRBJ1-1|NA
CASETRGQIAEAFF
>TRBV29-1|NA|TRBJ1-4|few
CSVEGGGGEKLFF
>TRBV30|TRBD1|TRBJ1-5|NA
CAWSMDRGGNQPQHF
>TRBV3-1|NA|TRBJ2-7|few
CASSQTLAYEQYF
>TRBV5-1|TRBD1|TRBJ2-7|NA
CASMSPEDRVLKQYF
>TRBV7-2|NA|TRBJ2-3|NA
CASRLKEDTDTQYF
>TRBV4-2|NA|TRBJ1-6|few
CASSLGRTGSPLHF
>TRBV6-5|NA|TRBJ2-3|few
CASSYGQRASTDTQYF
>TRBV12-3/TRBV12-4|TRBD1|TRBJ1-5|many
CASSQDREGQPQHF
>TRBV5-1|NA|TRBJ2-3|NA
CASSSPRDTDTQYF
>TRBV5-1|NA|TRBJ1-1|many
CASSPRGKENTEAFF
>TRBV7-9|NA|TRBJ2-7|few
CASSFPEGRVTFF
>TRBV5-1|TRBD1|TRBJ2-7|NA
CASSRGTGDGGEQYF
>TRBV5-1|NA|TRBJ2-1|NA
CASALFVNEQFF
>TRBV20-1|TRBD1|TRBJ1-5|many
CSAIGPGQGYQPQHF
>TRBV10-3|TRBD1|TRBJ1-2|NA
CAISSGTGAYGYTF
>TRBV5-1|TRBD1|TRBJ1-3|NA
CASSSRSGTGGNTIYF
>TRBV12-3/TRBV12-4|NA|TRBJ2-2|NA
CASSFNLYTGELFF
>TRBV2|NA|TRBJ2-7|NA
CASRIIEQYF
>TRBV12-3/TRBV12-4|NA|TRBJ2-5|NA
CASSFRERVETQYF
>TRBV9|TRBD1|TRBJ2-3|few
CASSVDRGHTDTQYF
>TRBV4-2|NA|TRBJ2-7|many
CASSPGTGSYEQYF
>TRBV4-2|TRBD2|TRBJ2-2|few
CASSQDGRGVNTGELFF
>TRBV5-1|TRBD2|TRBJ2-5|NA
CASSTGSLAGEETQYF
>TRBV27|NA|TRBJ2-2|NA
CASKRAGQNTGELFF
>TRBV6-1|TRBD1|TRBJ1-4|NA
CASSRGRMNEKLFF
>TRBV4-2|NA|TRBJ2-2|few
CASSQDPGLNTGELFF
>TRBV5-1|NA|TRBJ2-7|few
CASSLGPVGVSYEQYF
>TRBV5-1|TRBD2|TRBJ2-3|NA
CASSLSGAGDTQYF
>TRBV27|NA|TRBJ2-3|NA
CASSLSPPNSKYF
>TRBV2|NA|TRBJ1-5|few
CASSFSRSNQPQHF
>TRBV12-3/TRBV12-4|NA|TRBJ2-7|NA
CASRPAEASYEQYF
>TRBV5-1|NA|TRBJ2-7|few
CASSRGGDGQQYF